Listed below are T cell receptor beta chains from one sample, sequenced in a study of shared clonotypes between healthy human individuals. Assay used: immunoSEQ multiplex PCR; TCRdb lists only in-frame clones, some missing. The table has over a million clones, roughly 96% seen once. Material for sequencing was naive CD4+ T cells sorted from blood. These receptors came from a man aged 30 to 39 in good health. Both conserved end residues are trimmed from each CDR3. The D gene is left open where the match is weak.

D,J,V,CDR3
.,TRBJ1-4,TRBV10-3,AIGGGAVGEKLF
.,TRBJ1-5,TRBV18,ASSPSNQPQH
.,TRBJ2-7,TRBV25-1,ASSGYRGHSYEQY
.,TRBJ2-1,TRBV9,ASSPRGVSSYNEQF
TRBD1,TRBJ2-7,TRBV6-6,ASSYSEQGREQY
.,TRBJ2-1,TRBV28,ASRTAGNNEQF
.,TRBJ2-1,TRBV6-5,ASSYSFHNEQF
.,TRBJ2-3,TRBV14,ASSQDSVLAWVGTDTQY
.,TRBJ2-7,TRBV10-2,ASSRTRNYEQY
.,TRBJ1-4,TRBV6-6,ASSYSTLNEKLF
.,TRBJ1-2,TRBV4-3,ASSQDSRANYGYT
.,TRBJ2-5,TRBV18,ASSVIGVSKETQY
.,TRBJ2-1,TRBV4-1,ASSQGDRDSNEQF
TRBD1,TRBJ2-3,TRBV5-1,ASSLLGQGVTDTQY